The next 21 T cell receptor beta chains were all read from a single sample in a study of PD-L1 blockade in urothelial cancer. TCRdb keeps only in-frame clones here, not all; method: immunoSEQ multiplex PCR. The sample holds roughly 60,000 clones, over 75% seen once. The material sequenced was PBMCs, taken around atezolizumab (anti-PD-L1) treatment. The receptor set was obtained from a man aged 65 to 85 with urothelial cancer.

J is TRBJ2-7 and V is TRBV10-1, with TRBD2 matching over 9 bases. The germline V gene has CDR1 WNHNN and CDR2 SYGVQD (reference sequence). The V and J ends lost 9 bases and 3 bases, in that order; junction bases with no gene match: 6. The CDR3 covers 13 residues. The CDR3 coding sequence is TGCGCCAGGAAGACTAGCGGAGGCTACGAGCAGTACTTC. It yields the protein CARKTSGGYEQYF.

This clone was seen a handful of times. The V and J genes are TRBV11-3 and TRBJ1-3; D is unresolved. Trimming pared 1 base from V and 2 bases from J, leaving 6 bases between. The CDR3 totals 14 residues. CDR1 SGHNT and CDR2 YENEEA come from the germline V gene. The CDR3 DNA is TGTGCCAGCAGCTTAGGCGGAGCTGGAAACACCATATATTTT. This translates into CASSLGGAGNTIYF.

The V gene is TRBV2, the J gene TRBJ2-3; D gene unclear. CDR3 length equals 15 residues. Germline values: CDR1 SNHLY, CDR2 FYNNEI. The ends were cut back, 1 base at V and 0 bases at J, with 8 bases in the middle. This CDR3 reads CASSEGLTSTDTQYF. The CDR3 bases are TGTGCCAGCAGTGAAGGACTGACTAGCACAGATACGCAGTATTTT.

This clone was found once. This CDR3 reads CASSQEGLVDTQYF. In nucleotides, the CDR3 is TGTGCCAGCAGCCAAGAAGGCCTAGTCGATACGCAGTATTTT. The V call is TRBV4-2, the J call TRBJ2-3, with D uncertain. Per the germline V gene, CDR1 is LGHNA and CDR2 is YNFKEQ. This CDR3 spans 14 amino acids. Trimming left V 0 bases short and J 6 bases short, with 10 bases between.

In its sample, this clone was seen once. The chain couples TRBV10-1 to TRBJ2-3, with TRBD1 matching 9 bases. The ends lost 3 bases at V and 1 base at J; junction bases unmatched: 11. Germline CDR1 and CDR2: WNHNN and SYGVQD (reference sequence). CDR3 length equals 18 residues. The CDR3 reads CASSDAKAQGAGTDTQYF. For the CDR3, the DNA is TGCGCCAGCAGTGATGCAAAAGCACAGGGGGCTGGCACAGATACGCAGTATTTT.

The sample holds a few counts of this clone. The genes are TRBV15 and TRBJ2-2, with TRBD2 identical over 8 bases. The germline CDR1 and CDR2 sequences are LNHNV and YYDKDF (reference sequence). The CDR3 has 18 amino acids. Trimming at V came to 4 bases and at J to 7 bases, leaving 17 bases not matched to a gene. CDR3 protein: CATSMYGGRAGVGGELFF. The CDR3 DNA reads TGTGCCACCAGCATGTATGGGGGGAGAGCGGGAGTGGGCGGGGAGCTGTTTTTT.

As DNA, the CDR3 is TGCGCCAGCAGCCAAGGGAGGGCTAGCGTGGAGACCCAGTACTTC. Translation gives CASSQGRASVETQYF. The J gene is TRBJ2-5, the V gene TRBV4-1; maybe TRBD2 (6 bases). This CDR3 spans 15 amino acids. Per the germline V gene, CDR1 is MGHRA and CDR2 is YSYEKL. Deletions cut 1 base from V and 5 bases from J, with 14 bases between.

The CDR3 spells CASSEYGGSVGYTF. DNA of the CDR3: TGTGCCAGCAGTGAATACGGGGGATCTGTTGGCTACACCTTC. The gene calls are TRBV25-1 and TRBJ1-2; D is perhaps TRBD1 (5 bases). V shed 0 bases and J shed 7 bases, with 12 bases lying between them. The CDR3 extends over 14 amino acids. Germline CDR1 and CDR2: MGHDK and SYGVNS.

The rearrangement links TRBV4-1 to TRBJ1-5; a weak D match, TRBD1 (6 bases). CDR3 length: 16 residues. V lost 0 bases and J lost 3, with 12 bases in between. From germline, CDR1 is MGHRA and CDR2 YSYEKL. Here the CDR3 reads CASSQDFQGNNQPQHF. In DNA, the CDR3 is TGCGCCAGCAGCCAAGATTTTCAGGGGAACAATCAGCCCCAGCATTTT.

This chain joins TRBV30 and TRBJ2-1; the D is unclear. The V gene lost 2 bases and the J gene lost 4 bases, with 12 bases spanning the gap. Germline V CDR1 and CDR2: GTSNPN, SVGIG (reference sequence). The CDR3 runs 14 residues. CDR3 bases: TGTGCCTGGAGTACGACAAATAATTACAATGAGCAGTTCTTC. Amino acids: CAWSTTNNYNEQFF.

The chain links TRBV2 to TRBJ1-4, with a weak D call TRBD1 (5 bases). V was trimmed by 4 bases and J by 0 bases, leaving 12 bases between them. Germline CDR1 is SNHLY and CDR2 is FYNNEI. This CDR3 region has 16 residues. CDR3 coding DNA: TGTGCCAGCAGTGTTCGACAGTCAGCAACTAATGAAAAACTGTTTTTT. Its translation is CASSVRQSATNEKLFF.

This chain joins TRBV7-2 and TRBJ2-1; D uncertain. The germline gives CDR1 SGHTA, CDR2 FQGNSA. V was pared by 2 bases and J by 7 bases, with 6 bases between. The length of the CDR3 is 12 residues. CDR3 in amino acids: CASSLYGNEQFF. The CDR3 DNA sequence: TGTGCCAGCAGCTTATACGGGAATGAGCAGTTCTTC.

The chain couples TRBV2 to TRBJ2-7; D gene uncertain. Germline values: CDR1 SNHLY, CDR2 FYNNEI. V lost 7 bases to trimming and J lost 3 bases, with 13 bases between them. This CDR3 is 13 amino acids long. The CDR3 loop is CASNPPIHYEQYF. CDR3 coding DNA: TGTGCCAGCAATCCCCCCATTCACTACGAGCAGTACTTC.

The DNA for the CDR3 is TGTGCCAGCAGCCCAAGCGGAGGCAGGTACAATGAGCAGTTCTTC. Protein sequence: CASSPSGGRYNEQFF. The chain joins TRBV7-9 to TRBJ2-1, with a tentative D call TRBD2 (5 bases). Trimming stripped 5 bases from V and 4 bases from J, with 15 bases between. This CDR3 is 15 amino acids long. In germline, CDR1 is SEHNR, CDR2 FQNEAQ (reference sequence).

The chain employs TRBV5-1 and TRBJ1-2; TRBD1 agrees at 8 bases. J was trimmed by 6 bases and V by 4 bases; bases with no gene match: 5. The CDR3 contains 13 residues. The V gene's germline CDR1 is SGHRS and CDR2 YFSETQ. The CDR3 DNA reads TGCGCCAGCAGCCCCGGACAGGGAGATGGCTACACCTTC. Its translation is CASSPGQGDGYTF.

The rearrangement uses TRBV5-1 and TRBJ2-6, with D possibly matching TRBD1 (6 bases). V was pared by 1 base and J by 0 bases, with 11 bases between. The germline CDR1 and CDR2 sequences are SGHRS and YFSETQ. The CDR3 is 17 amino acids. The CDR3 DNA reads as TGCGCCAGCAGCTTGTCAGGGGTACTCTCTGGGGCCAACGTCCTGACTTTC. Translation gives CASSLSGVLSGANVLTF.

The genes are TRBV5-5 and TRBJ2-7; D possibly corresponds to TRBD1 (6 bases). The V gene lost 0 bases and the J gene lost 1 base, with 8 bases spanning the gap. The CDR3 totals 14 residues. Per the germline V gene, CDR1 is SGHKS and CDR2 is YYEKEE (reference sequence). The CDR3 DNA sequence: TGTGCCAGCAGCTTGGGGGACATATCCTACGAGCAGTACTTC. Its translation is CASSLGDISYEQYF.

The chain joins TRBV7-2 to TRBJ2-3; 8 bases agree with TRBD2. V gave up 4 bases and J gave up 1 base; unmatched junction bases: 1. CDR1 is SGHTA and CDR2 is FQGNSA in the germline V gene. CDR3 length equals 14 residues. DNA of the CDR3: TGTGCCAGCAGCTCGACTAGCGGCACAGATACGCAGTATTTT. This codes for CASSSTSGTDTQYF.

The gene calls are TRBV6-6 and TRBJ2-7; 14 bases match TRBD2. Germline CDR1 is MNHNY and CDR2 is SVGAGI (reference sequence). The CDR3 extends over 16 amino acids. Trimming took 8 bases from V and 5 from J; bases not matched to a gene: 11. CDR3 protein: CASHRPGLAGEHEQYF. CDR3 coding DNA: TGTGCCAGCCATAGACCGGGACTAGCGGGAGAGCACGAGCAGTACTTC.

The chain employs TRBV11-3 and TRBJ2-1; 14 nucleotides match TRBD2. Germline-derived CDR1 and CDR2 are SGHNT and YENEEA. Trimming at V came to 4 bases and at J to 14 bases, leaving 16 bases not matched to a gene. The CDR3 totals 17 residues. The CDR3 nucleotides are TGTGCCAGCAGCTGTATCCCGGGACTAGCGGGAGCGTGGGGGGAGTTCTTC. The encoded protein is CASSCIPGLAGAWGEFF. Supplemented by reference TRBV11-3 and TRBJ2-1, the full variable domain reads EAGVVQSPRYKIIEKKQPVAFWCNPISGHNTLYWYLQNLGQGPELLIRYENEEAVDDSQLPKDRFSAERLKGVDSTLKIQPAELGDSAVYLCASSCIPGLAGAWGEFFGPGTRLTVL.

Comment on this clone: In the same sample, other DNA sequences code for this CDR3. The rearrangement links TRBV14 to TRBJ1-1; no firm D call. The CDR3 runs 13 residues. Germline-derived CDR1 and CDR2 are SGHDN and FVKESK. The V end was cut by 2 bases, the J end by 5 bases, with 9 bases between. Here the CDR3 DNA reads TGTGCCAGCAGCCAACGGACTAGGACTGAAGCTTTCTTT. Its translation: CASSQRTRTEAFF.